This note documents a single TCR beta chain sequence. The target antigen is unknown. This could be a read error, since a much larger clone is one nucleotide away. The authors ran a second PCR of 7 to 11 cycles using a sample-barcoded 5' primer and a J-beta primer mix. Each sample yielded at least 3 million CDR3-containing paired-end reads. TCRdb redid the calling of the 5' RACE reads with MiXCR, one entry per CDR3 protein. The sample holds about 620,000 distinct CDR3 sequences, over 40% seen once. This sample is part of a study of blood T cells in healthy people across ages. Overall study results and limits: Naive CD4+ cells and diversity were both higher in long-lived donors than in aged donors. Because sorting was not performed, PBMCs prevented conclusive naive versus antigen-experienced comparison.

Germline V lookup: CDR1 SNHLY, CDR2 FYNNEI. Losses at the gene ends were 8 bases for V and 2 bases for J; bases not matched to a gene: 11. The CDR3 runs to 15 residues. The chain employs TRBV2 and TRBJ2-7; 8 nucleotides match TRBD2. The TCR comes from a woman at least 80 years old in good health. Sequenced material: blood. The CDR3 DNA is TGTGCCAGCTCGGCGGTCAGCGGGAGCGCCTACGAGCAGTACTTC. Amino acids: CASSAVSGSAYEQYF.